This T cell receptor beta chain is from a study of T cell responses to AZD1222 COVID-19 vaccine. Study overall: The study pooled second doses at about 4 or about 12 weeks. Study conclusions and caveats: Targets within unmutated variant regions were reportedly found for nearly half of spike-specific TCRs. A mostly white British donor set with more females was recruited, and clonal diversity was possibly underestimated.

About this clone: The target antigen is unknown.

The CDR3 has 14 residues. Losses at the gene ends were 8 bases for V and 1 base for J; bases not matched to a gene: 6. The germline V gene has CDR1 MDHEN and CDR2 SYDVKM. The repertoire was sequenced with immunoSEQ multiplex PCR; TCRdb's copy has only in-frame clones and lacks some. Here the sample spans approximately 110,000 clones, 70% to 90% being singletons. The sequencing used peripheral blood, collected on day 0 of AZD1222 vaccination. The chain is built from TRBV28 and TRBJ2-7; 9 bases align to TRBD2. This sequence originates from an adult in good health. The CDR3 reads CASGLRGGSYEQYF. The CDR3 DNA reads as TGTGCCAGCGGCCTGCGGGGGGGTTCCTACGAGCAGTACTTC.